This T cell receptor (beta chain) was sequenced for a study of vaccination and CD4 T cells after COVID-19. The CDR3 runs 15 residues. The V and J ends lost 4 bases and 7 bases respectively, with 19 bases between them. CDR1 MNHNS and CDR2 SASEGT come from the germline V gene. One entry per CDR3 protein results from TCRdb running MiXCR on the PCR reads. The sample yields some 22,000 distinct CDR3 sequences, roughly 51% seen once. The origin of this receptor is a human donor who had recovered from COVID-19. The chain is built from TRBV6-1 and TRBJ2-5; maybe TRBD1 (8 bases). The sequenced sample was CD4+ T cells from blood, obtained before SARS-CoV-2 vaccination. The CDR3 DNA reads as TGTGCCAGCAGTGGGGGGGGACAGGCTGCCTTGACCCAGTACTTC. It specifies CASSGGGQAALTQYF.